Below are 12 T cell receptor beta chains sequenced from a single sample in a study of OX40 agonist ivuxolimab in advanced cancers. The repertoire was sequenced with immunoSEQ multiplex PCR; TCRdb's copy has only in-frame clones and lacks some. The sample has 13,000 or so clones; approximately 80% are singletons. Material: CD4+ or CD8+ T cells sorted from blood, obtained in a trial of the OX40 agonist ivuxolimab. Receptors originate from an adult with an advanced solid tumor such as melanoma, head and neck, liver or kidney cancer.

In its sample, this clone was seen once. The chain is built from TRBV5-6 and TRBJ2-5; TRBD1 matches 8 bases. The CDR3 is made up of 15 amino acids. The ends lost 7 bases at V and 2 bases at J; junction bases unmatched: 10. CDR1 is SGHDT, CDR2 YYEEEE, per germline. Here the CDR3 reads CASSPQGAIQETQYF. DNA of the CDR3: TGTGCCAGCTCACCCCAGGGGGCGATACAAGAGACCCAGTACTTC.

The chain joins TRBV10-3 to TRBJ1-5; 7 bases align to TRBD1. Germline V gives CDR1 ENHRY, CDR2 SYGVKD. This CDR3 region has 14 residues. J gave up 5 bases and V 8 bases, and 9 bases lay outside the gene matches. In DNA, the CDR3 is TGTGCCATCGAACGACAGGGAGGCCATCAGCCCCAGCATTTT. It codes for CAIERQGGHQPQHF.

The V and J genes are TRBV4-3 and TRBJ1-2; tentatively, D is TRBD1 (6 bases). The CDR3 consists of 17 residues. With 0 bases removed from V and 4 bases from J, the gap between germline ends came to 18 bases. The germline V gene encodes CDR1 LGHNA and CDR2 YSLEER. Written as DNA, the CDR3 is TGCGCCAGCAGCCAAGATTTGGGGCAGGGGATAACCTATGGCTACACCTTC. It encodes CASSQDLGQGITYGYTF.

V usage is TRBV15 and J usage is TRBJ2-7, with D perhaps matching TRBD1 (5 bases). CDR1 is LNHNV and CDR2 is YYDKDF in the germline V gene (reference sequence). Trimming pared 4 bases from V and 3 bases from J, leaving 10 bases between. The CDR3 runs to 13 residues. The DNA of the CDR3 is TGTGCCACCAGCATTGGGGCCTTCTACGAGCAGTACTTC. Translation gives CATSIGAFYEQYF.

The J gene is TRBJ1-2, the V gene TRBV29-1; the match to TRBD1 covers 8 bases. Germline V gene sequence: CDR1 SQVTM, CDR2 ANQGSEA. V was pared by 6 bases and J by 3 bases, with 0 bases of the junction left unmatched. There are 11 residues in the CDR3. CDR3 residues: CSVGQDYGYTF. CDR3 DNA sequence: TGCAGCGTGGGACAGGACTATGGCTACACCTTC.

The chain uses TRBV9 and TRBJ2-7; a possible D gene is TRBD2 (6 bases). The CDR3 is made up of 15 amino acids. Germline V lookup: CDR1 SGDLS, CDR2 YYNGEE. Trimming removed 0 bases from V and 3 bases from J, with 13 bases in between. The CDR3 here is CASSVAVGTGYEQYF. In DNA, the CDR3 is TGTGCCAGCAGCGTAGCGGTTGGGACTGGCTACGAGCAGTACTTC.

This clone was counted a few times. In DNA form, the CDR3 reads TGTGCCAGCAGTCGACAGGAGGAGGATACTGAAGCTTTCTTT. Its translation is CASSRQEEDTEAFF. This chain uses TRBV6-1 with TRBJ1-1; tentative D call: TRBD1 (6 bases). Germline lookup yields CDR1 MNHNS and CDR2 SASEGT. The length of the CDR3 is 14 residues. V dropped 5 bases and J dropped 5 bases, with 15 bases sitting between them.

The CDR3 loop reads CASSKVRAGLSNQPQHF. CDR3 nucleotide sequence: TGTGCCAGCAGCAAGGTAAGGGCTGGCTTGAGCAATCAGCCCCAGCATTTT. The V gene is TRBV21-1, the J gene TRBJ1-5. TRBV21-1 is an annotated pseudogene. The CDR3 totals 17 residues.

The chain couples TRBV11-2 to TRBJ1-5; D is unclear. Trimming took 2 bases from V and 3 from J, leaving 5 bases between them. The germline gives CDR1 SGHAT, CDR2 FQNNGV. The length of the CDR3 is 13 residues. CDR3 bases: TGTGCCAGCAGCTTATGGAACAATCAGCCCCAGCATTTT. Protein product: CASSLWNNQPQHF. Complete variable domain (other parts from reference TRBV11-2 and TRBJ1-5): EAGVAQSPRYKIIEKRQSVAFWCNPISGHATLYWYQQILGQGPKLLIQFQNNGVVDDSQLPKDRFSAERLKGVDSTLKIQPAKLEDSAVYLCASSLWNNQPQHFGDGTRLSIL.

On this clone: At one end, the junction sequence differs from germline, possibly due to a read error. The rearrangement joins TRBV7-9 to TRBJ2-1, with D unclear. CDR3 length: 15 residues. The V gene's germline CDR1 is SEHNR and CDR2 FQNEAQ (reference sequence). The CDR3 region is CASSQDGSSYNEQFF. The CDR3, as DNA: TGCGCCAGCAGCCAGGACGGTAGCTCCTACAATGAGCAGTTCTTC.

The chain employs TRBV4-2 and TRBJ2-1; D ambiguous. From germline, CDR1 is LGHNA and CDR2 YNFKEQ. Trimming took off 0 bases at V and 3 bases at J, with 9 bases between the two ends. The CDR3 spans 15 residues. The CDR3 DNA is TGTGCCAGCAGCCAAGATGAGGTATACTACAATGAGCAGTTCTTC. This codes for CASSQDEVYYNEQFF.

This clone occurred once. V and J are TRBV5-1 and TRBJ1-1, with D perhaps matching TRBD1 (5 bases). The CDR3 length is 13 residues. V shed 6 bases and J shed 2 bases, with 11 bases lying between them. Germline CDR1 SGHRS, CDR2 YFSETQ. The CDR3 sequence is CASNKGKNTEAFF. The CDR3 region has the DNA TGCGCCAGCAATAAGGGGAAAAACACTGAAGCTTTCTTT.